Detailed here is one TCR beta chain. Some clones are missing from TCRdb's copy, which holds only in-frame ones; the method was immunoSEQ multiplex PCR. The data hold roughly 99,000 clones, with 80% to 90% observed a single time. These data belong to a study of T cell responses to AZD1222 COVID-19 vaccine. This CDR3 is built from 13 residues. The germline V and J ends were trimmed by 0 bases and 1 base, with 4 bases remaining between them. Germline loops: CDR1 SGDLS, CDR2 YYNGEE. Sequenced here: peripheral blood, sampled on day 0 of AZD1222 vaccination. This clonotype was obtained from an adult in good health. The chain employs TRBV9 and TRBJ1-1; D is unresolved. CDR3 amino acids: CASSVEPNTEAFF. CDR3 nucleotide sequence: TGTGCCAGCAGCGTAGAACCGAACACTGAAGCTTTCTTT.